This T cell receptor beta chain was identified during a study of T cells after yellow fever vaccination. Study background: In the case of low-cell-number fractions, SMART-Seq v4 Ultra Low Input was used for preparation. General observations from the study: A small proportion of clonotypes was detected in both the CD4 and CD8 compartments.

Looked up from germline, CDR1 is MNHEY and CDR2 is SVGEGT. The V gene end was trimmed by 6 bases and the J gene end by 4 bases; junction bases not matched to a gene: 12. The CDR3 consists of 15 residues. Synthesis of TCR cDNA relied on 5'RACE template switching, which attached a universal primer site and UMIs. Each CDR3 protein gets one entry after TCRdb re-called the 5' RACE reads with MiXCR. This table holds 610,000 or so distinct CDR3 sequences, 10% to 15% found once. This clonotype has more than one count but fewer than ten. Its antigen is not known. This TCR was recovered from a man aged 25-40 years who received the YFV17D yellow fever vaccine. The sample consisted of PBMCs, taken on the day of the yellow fever booster vaccination. V is TRBV6-2 or TRBV6-3 and J is TRBJ2-7, with 7 bases that match TRBD2. CDR3 bases: TGTGCCAGCAGATCCCTAGGCCGGGAGGAATACGAGCAGTACTTC. Protein sequence: CASRSLGREEYEQYF.